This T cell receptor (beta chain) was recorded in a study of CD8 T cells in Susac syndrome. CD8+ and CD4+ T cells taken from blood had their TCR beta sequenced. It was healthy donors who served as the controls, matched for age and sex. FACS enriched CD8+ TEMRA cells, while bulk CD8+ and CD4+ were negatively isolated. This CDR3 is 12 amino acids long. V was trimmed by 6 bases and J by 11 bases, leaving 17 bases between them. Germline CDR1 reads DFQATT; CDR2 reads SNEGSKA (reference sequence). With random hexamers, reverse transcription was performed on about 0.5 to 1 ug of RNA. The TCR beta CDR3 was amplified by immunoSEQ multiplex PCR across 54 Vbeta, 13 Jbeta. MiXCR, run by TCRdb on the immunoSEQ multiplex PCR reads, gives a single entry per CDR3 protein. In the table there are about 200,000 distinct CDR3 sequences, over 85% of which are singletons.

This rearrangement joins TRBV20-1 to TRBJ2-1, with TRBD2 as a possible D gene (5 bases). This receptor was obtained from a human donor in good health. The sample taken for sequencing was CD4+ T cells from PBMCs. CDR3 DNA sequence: TGCAGTGCCAGGCCAGCGGCCGTAAAGCAGTTCTTC. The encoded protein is CSARPAAVKQFF.